A single sample gave rise to the 14 T cell receptor beta chains below, sequenced in a study of CD8+ T cells in alopecia areata. Extraction and reverse transcription of RNA yielded cDNA as the sequencing template. Sequencing was performed with immunoSEQ multiplex PCR; in TCRdb, only in-frame clones are kept and a portion is missing. The top ten hold under 2% of the sample, which has under 350,000 clones, 58% seen once. Treatment noted: oral pan-JAK inhibitor, 5-10 mg twice daily. Sequenced here: CD4+ T cells sorted from blood, sampled at week 24, from a patient treated with tofacitinib. These receptor sequences come from a human donor with alopecia areata.

The rearrangement uses TRBV5-6 and TRBJ2-5, with D tentatively TRBD1 (5 bases). The CDR3 covers 15 residues. The germline gives CDR1 SGHDT, CDR2 YYEEEE. The ends were cut back, 1 base at V and 1 base at J, with 11 bases in the middle. CDR3 sequence reads: CASSLLTELQETQYF. CDR3 DNA sequence: TGTGCCAGCAGCTTGTTGACAGAGCTCCAAGAGACCCAGTACTTC.

The chain has TRBV30 and TRBJ2-3; possibly TRBD1 or TRBD2 for D (5 bases each). The CDR3 runs to 13 residues. Germline V gives CDR1 GTSNPN, CDR2 SVGIG (reference sequence). Trimming cost V 7 bases and J 5 bases, with 16 bases left between them. The CDR3 spells CAFTPGSRDTQYF. In DNA, the CDR3 is TGTGCCTTCACGCCAGGGAGCCGAGATACGCAGTATTTT.

V is TRBV10-3 and J is TRBJ2-5; unclear D gene. V lost 0 bases to trimming and J lost 3 bases, with 14 bases between them. The CDR3 runs to 16 residues. In germline, CDR1 is ENHRY, CDR2 SYGVKD. The CDR3 here is CAISESGKRRKETQYF. As DNA, the CDR3 is TGTGCCATCAGTGAGTCTGGTAAAAGACGCAAAGAGACCCAGTACTTC.

The J gene is TRBJ2-3, the V gene TRBV2, with a possible D match to TRBD2 (6 bases). Deletions cut 5 bases from V and 2 bases from J, with 8 bases between. Germline assignment: CDR1 SNHLY and CDR2 FYNNEI. CDR3 length equals 13 residues. The CDR3 coding sequence is TGTGCCAGCAGTAGGACTACCACAGATACGCAGTATTTT. It is translated as CASSRTTTDTQYF.

The V gene is TRBV10-3, the J gene TRBJ2-3; D possibly uses TRBD1 or TRBD2 (6 bases each). CDR3 length: 12 amino acids. With 9 bases removed from V and 2 bases from J, the gap between germline ends came to 9 bases. CDR1 ENHRY and CDR2 SYGVKD come from the germline V gene. The CDR3 loop reads CAMGGDTDTQYF. CDR3 DNA: TGTGCCATGGGGGGCGACACAGATACGCAGTATTTT.

The table lists this clone with a few counts. The gene calls are TRBV7-2 and TRBJ1-2, with TRBD1 matching over 7 bases. Germline lookup yields CDR1 SGHTA and CDR2 FQGNSA. The CDR3 is made up of 14 amino acids. The ends lost 5 bases at V and 3 bases at J; junction bases unmatched: 6. The CDR3 here is CASSLVGTDYGYTF. DNA of the CDR3: TGTGCCAGCAGCCTTGTTGGGACAGACTATGGCTACACCTTC.

As for this clone: The same CDR3 can be traced to other DNA sequences in this sample. The chain employs TRBV7-9 and TRBJ2-5; 10 nucleotides line up with TRBD2. In germline, CDR1 is SEHNR, CDR2 FQNEAQ (reference sequence). The trim removed 0 bases at V and 1 base at J, leaving 2 bases unmatched. The CDR3 is 16 residues long. In DNA form, the CDR3 reads TGTGCCAGCAGCTTAGCGCTAGCGGGGGTCCAAGAGACCCAGTACTTC. Amino acids: CASSLALAGVQETQYF.

The chain employs TRBV4-1 and TRBJ2-3; perhaps D is TRBD1 or TRBD2 (5 bases each). V lost 0 bases, J lost 8 bases, and 18 bases lay in between. The CDR3 has 16 amino acids. Looked up from germline, CDR1 is MGHRA and CDR2 is YSYEKL. In DNA, the CDR3 is TGCGCCAGCAGCCAAGATCGATTTGGTGGGGCGGGTACGCAGTATTTT. This translates into CASSQDRFGGAGTQYF.

The genes are TRBV4-3 and TRBJ2-2; 8 bases are a match to TRBD2. The germline V gene has CDR1 LGHNA and CDR2 YSLEER. This CDR3 spans 17 amino acids. V trimming: 4 bases; J trimming: 1 base; junction bases outside the gene matches: 8. CDR3 bases: TGCGCCAGCAGCCCCGGGGGGGATGACGGGAACACCGGGGAGCTGTTTTTT. Translating gives CASSPGGDDGNTGELFF.

This sequence joins TRBV19 and TRBJ1-2; possibly TRBD1 for D (6 bases). CDR3 length: 14 residues. Germline assignment: CDR1 LNHDA and CDR2 SQIVND (reference sequence). Trimming removed 10 bases at V and 4 bases at J, with 19 bases between. CDR3 DNA: TGTGCCACTACAAACGCTGGACAGAGCTATGGCTACACCTTC. It yields the protein CATTNAGQSYGYTF.

This clone was counted once. The rearrangement joins TRBV27 to TRBJ2-5, with 7 bases matching TRBD1. The V gene end was trimmed by 8 bases and the J gene end by 1 base; junction bases not matched to a gene: 4. Germline CDR1 and CDR2: MNHEY and SMNVEV (reference sequence). The CDR3 length is 13 residues. The CDR3 sequence is CASGRDSQETQYF. CDR3 sequence (DNA): TGTGCCAGCGGCCGGGACAGCCAAGAGACCCAGTACTTC.

This chain connects TRBV29-1 to TRBJ2-5; the D gene is possibly TRBD1 (6 bases). This CDR3 has 12 residues. V was clipped by 5 bases and J by 4 bases, with 11 bases between them. Germline values: CDR1 SQVTM, CDR2 ANQGSEA. The CDR3 sequence: CSVFSTGETQYF. CDR3 coding DNA: TGCAGCGTTTTTTCGACAGGAGAGACCCAGTACTTC.

This clone was detected only once. A read error may account for a junction end that differs from germline. The V call is TRBV7-7, the J call TRBJ1-6; D might be TRBD1 (5 bases). This CDR3 spans 13 amino acids. CDR1 SSHAT and CDR2 FNYEAQ come from the germline V gene (reference sequence). CDR3 residues: CASSRDRQSPLHF. In DNA, the CDR3 is TGTGCTAGCAGCCGCGACAGACAATCACCCCTCCACTTT.

This clone was seen more than once but under ten times. The chain links TRBV7-9 to TRBJ1-1, with D possibly matching TRBD1 (6 bases). Deletions cut 8 bases from V and 0 bases from J, with 19 bases between. Germline CDR1 SEHNR, CDR2 FQNEAQ (reference sequence). The CDR3 covers 16 residues. CDR3 in DNA: TGTGCCAGCCTTCTGGGGGGCCAAACCATGAACACTGAAGCTTTCTTT. Protein: CASLLGGQTMNTEAFF.